This TCR beta chain was recovered during a study of cytomegalovirus exposure and HLA in healthy donors. About the study: A subsequent analysis stated that the 120 or so validation repertoires were run on the same platform as the 550 to 750 first-cohort repertoires. Study-wide findings and caveats: The listing of about 150 TCR beta chains classed them as cytomegalovirus-associated.

Only in-frame clones appear in the TCRdb table, and some are missing; sequencing was by immunoSEQ multiplex PCR. The table records roughly 300,000 clones, about nine tenths of them present only once. While the first cohort had several hundred subjects, the donors belonged to the separate validation cohort of 100 to 150 subjects. Worth noting for this clone: Its antigen is unidentified.

The receptor was derived from a woman between 18 and 30 years old in good health and CMV-seronegative. Sequences were obtained from PBMCs.

This chain's CDR3 is CASTEREGIYNEQFF. The CDR3 bases are TGTGCCAGCACCGAGCGGGAGGGAATCTACAATGAGCAGTTCTTC. J is TRBJ2-1 and V is TRBV7-9; 10 positions agree with TRBD2. The V gene's germline CDR1 is SEHNR and CDR2 FQNEAQ (reference sequence). There are 15 residues in the CDR3. Losses at the gene ends were 7 bases for V and 3 bases for J; bases not matched to a gene: 6. Full variable domain (rest looked up from reference TRBV7-9 and TRBJ2-1): DTGVSQNPRHKITKRGQNVTFRCDPISEHNRLYWYRQTLGQGPEFLTYFQNEAQLEKSRLLSDRFSAERPKGSFSTLEIQRTEQGDSAMYLCASTEREGIYNEQFFGPGTRLTVL.